This is a list of T cell receptor beta chains from one sample in a study of human T cells and chemical hapten exposure. MiXCR was run by TCRdb on the RACE reads, yielding one entry per CDR3 protein. The sample has around 360,000 distinct CDR3 sequences, roughly 6% seen once. The sequencing used whole blood, collected in connection with sensitization to the hapten diphenylcyclopropenone (DPC). These receptors came from a woman under 30 with alopecia areata. Some clones in this sample may be carry-over from other donors' samples. Both conserved end residues are trimmed from each CDR3.

V: TRBV6-2/TRBV6-3; J: TRBJ1-6; CDR3: ASRRTGNNSPLH
V: TRBV7-2; J: TRBJ2-5; CDR3: ASSLSGGPQETQY
V: TRBV4-3; J: TRBJ1-2; CDR3: ASRRSGSPSYGYT
V: TRBV7-2; J: TRBJ2-5; CDR3: ASSGKKSPETQY
V: TRBV5-6; J: TRBJ1-1; CDR3: ASSRGGTSSWLNTEAF
V: TRBV20-1; J: TRBJ2-3; CDR3: SARRVGTSADTQY
V: TRBV28; J: TRBJ1-2; CDR3: ASSPHGQGDYGYT
V: TRBV27; J: TRBJ1-1; CDR3: ASSGTVYTEAF
V: TRBV23-1; J: TRBJ2-7; CDR3: ASSLNTPWGYEQY
V: TRBV6-5; J: TRBJ2-2; CDR3: ASSYQRSTTGELF
V: TRBV12-5; J: TRBJ2-1; CDR3: ASAYYNEQF
V: TRBV6-5; J: TRBJ2-5; CDR3: ASSSNDRGDFLETQY
V: TRBV24-1; J: TRBJ2-3; CDR3: ATGTSDSTDTQY
V: TRBV13; J: TRBJ2-5; CDR3: ASSSTRTRGKLQETQY
V: TRBV5-1; J: TRBJ1-1; CDR3: ASFPGGNGVNEAF
V: TRBV25-1; J: TRBJ1-5; CDR3: ASSQGRQPQH
V: TRBV7-9; J: TRBJ2-7; CDR3: ASSLVQGEQY
V: TRBV11-2; J: TRBJ2-5; CDR3: ASSFGPGKETQY
V: TRBV10-3; J: TRBJ2-6; CDR3: AISDSGANVLT
V: TRBV6-2/TRBV6-3; J: TRBJ1-5; CDR3: ASSYSIMRATGRYGNQPQH
V: TRBV12-3/TRBV12-4; J: TRBJ1-4; CDR3: ASSFRQLNEKLF
V: TRBV10-3; J: TRBJ1-2; CDR3: AIGDSSSYGYT
V: TRBV20-1; J: TRBJ1-1; CDR3: SASRGSNTEAF
V: TRBV10-3; J: TRBJ2-1; CDR3: AISESGVNRGQF
V: TRBV4-2; J: TRBJ1-1; CDR3: ASSPLRNTEAF
V: TRBV6-5; J: TRBJ1-1; CDR3: ASSMGVYTEAF
V: TRBV5-1; J: TRBJ1-5; CDR3: ASSLGQSYSNQPQH
V: TRBV28; J: TRBJ1-1; CDR3: ASSSPGGGGGTEAF
V: TRBV5-1; J: TRBJ2-7; CDR3: ASSLPSYEQY
V: TRBV12-3/TRBV12-4; J: TRBJ2-3; CDR3: ASRRGAADTQY
V: TRBV21-1; J: TRBJ1-6; CDR3: ASSKDSSAGGLNSPLH
V: TRBV7-9; J: TRBJ2-3; CDR3: ASSLGSGARRTDTQY
V: TRBV6-5; J: TRBJ1-1; CDR3: ASSYSAGTGGEAF
V: TRBV4-1; J: TRBJ2-1; CDR3: ASSLLPYNEQF
V: TRBV18; J: TRBJ2-5; CDR3: ASSPIGRQETQY
V: TRBV7-2; J: TRBJ2-2; CDR3: ASSLAAARTGELF
V: TRBV7-7; J: TRBJ1-5; CDR3: ASSFVRRGNQPQH
V: TRBV5-1; J: TRBJ1-6; CDR3: ASSSEGPTGGSYNSPLH
V: TRBV21-1; J: TRBJ2-1; CDR3: ASSNTYTGQGVRAALSSYNEQF
V: TRBV29-1; J: TRBJ1-1; CDR3: SVRPTLNTEAF
V: TRBV20-1; J: TRBJ1-2; CDR3: SARDMTGDGYT
V: TRBV5-1; J: TRBJ2-5; CDR3: ASSLRPRQETQY
V: TRBV20-1; J: TRBJ2-3; CDR3: SARDRGRISTDTQY
V: TRBV5-1; J: TRBJ2-2; CDR3: ASSMGLLNTGELF
V: TRBV4-1; J: TRBJ1-1; CDR3: ASSQRISARNTEAF
V: TRBV20-1; J: TRBJ2-7; CDR3: SALTGYEQY
V: TRBV28; J: TRBJ1-4; CDR3: ASSPFRRGAVGKLF
V: TRBV5-1; J: TRBJ2-3; CDR3: ASSTGQRGTDTQY
V: TRBV2; J: TRBJ2-3; CDR3: ASRASATGTQY
V: TRBV6-5; J: TRBJ1-1; CDR3: ASSQSGLRGTEAF
V: TRBV7-2; J: TRBJ1-4; CDR3: ASSGVTYEKLF
V: TRBV7-2; J: TRBJ2-6; CDR3: ASRRGAGANVLT
V: TRBV4-2; J: TRBJ2-6; CDR3: ASSQDYQNSGANVLT
V: TRBV3-1; J: TRBJ1-2; CDR3: ASRIDGYT
V: TRBV5-1; J: TRBJ2-3; CDR3: ASSSTGISTDTQY
V: TRBV7-2; J: TRBJ1-2; CDR3: ASSLDHGPYGYT
V: TRBV10-3; J: TRBJ1-6; CDR3: AIGTGGNSPLH